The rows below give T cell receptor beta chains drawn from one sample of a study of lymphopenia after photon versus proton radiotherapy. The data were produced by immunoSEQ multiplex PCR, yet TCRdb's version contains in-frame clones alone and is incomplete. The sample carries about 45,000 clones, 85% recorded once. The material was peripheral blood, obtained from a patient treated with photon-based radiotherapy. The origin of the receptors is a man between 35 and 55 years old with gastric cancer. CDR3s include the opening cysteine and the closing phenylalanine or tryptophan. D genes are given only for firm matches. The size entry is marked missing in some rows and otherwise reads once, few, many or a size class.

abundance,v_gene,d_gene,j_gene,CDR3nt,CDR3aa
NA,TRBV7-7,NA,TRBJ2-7,TGTGCTAGCAGCGTAGGTGGGGCCTCCTACGAGCAGTACTTC,CASSVGGASYEQYF
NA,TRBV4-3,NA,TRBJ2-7,TGCGCCAGCAGCCAAGTTGGCCGAACCTACGAGCAGTACTTC,CASSQVGRTYEQYF
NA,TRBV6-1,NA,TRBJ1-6,TGTGCCAGCAGCGGGGGGGCAGAGAGGTCACCCCTCCACTTT,CASSGGAERSPLHF
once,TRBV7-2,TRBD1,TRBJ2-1,TGTGCCAGCAGCCTTCGGGACAGGGGAATTGAGTTCTTC,CASSLRDRGIEFF
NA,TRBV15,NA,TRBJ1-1,TGTGCCACCAGCAGTCAGAGGTCGGGCACTGAAGCTTTCTTT,CATSSQRSGTEAFF
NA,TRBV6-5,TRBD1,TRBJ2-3,TGTGCCAGCAGTTACTCCGGGGGACAGGGAAGGGATACGCAGTATTTT,CASSYSGGQGRDTQYF
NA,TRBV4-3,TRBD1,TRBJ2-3,TGCGCCAGCAGCCAGGGGACAGGGGGCACAGATACGCAGTATTTT,CASSQGTGGTDTQYF
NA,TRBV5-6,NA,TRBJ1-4,TGTGCCAGCAGCTTGGAGGGGAGTGAAAAACTGTTTTTT,CASSLEGSEKLFF
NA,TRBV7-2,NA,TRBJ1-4,TGTGCCAGCAGCCAAACCGGAGGAAAACTGTTTTTT,CASSQTGGKLFF
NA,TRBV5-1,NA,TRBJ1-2,TGCGCCAGCAGCTTGAGCGGGACACCCTATGGCTACACCTTC,CASSLSGTPYGYTF
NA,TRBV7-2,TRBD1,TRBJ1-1,TGTGCCAGCAGCTTAGCCCGGACAGGGAACACTGAAGCTTTCTTT,CASSLARTGNTEAFF